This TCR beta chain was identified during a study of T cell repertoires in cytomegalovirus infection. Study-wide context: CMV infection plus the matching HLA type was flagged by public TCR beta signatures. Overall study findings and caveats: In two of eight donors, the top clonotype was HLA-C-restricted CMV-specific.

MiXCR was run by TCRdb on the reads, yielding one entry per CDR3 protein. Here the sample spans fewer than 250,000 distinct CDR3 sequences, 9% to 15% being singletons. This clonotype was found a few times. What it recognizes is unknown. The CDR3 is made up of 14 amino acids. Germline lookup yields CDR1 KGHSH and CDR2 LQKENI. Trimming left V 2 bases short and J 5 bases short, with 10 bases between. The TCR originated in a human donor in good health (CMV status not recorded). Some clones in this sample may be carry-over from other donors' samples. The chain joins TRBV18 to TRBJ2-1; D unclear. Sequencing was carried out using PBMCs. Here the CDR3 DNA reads TGTGCCAGCTCACCAGGAGTAAGGGACAATGAGCAGTTCTTC. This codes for CASSPGVRDNEQFF.